One sample yielded the 32 T cell receptor beta chains listed below, sequenced in a study of blood T cells in healthy people across ages (dated by TCRdb to about 2015). The library was prepared using 5' RACE. The sequencing machine was an Illumina HiSeq 2500. The second PCR ran for roughly 7 to 11 cycles and used a J-beta primer mix along with a sample-barcoded 5' primer. TCRdb reanalyzed the raw reads on its own, using fastp at Q25 for trimming and MiXCR for clone calling, and kept in-frame beta chains. For every CDR3 protein sequence, its rows merge into one entry that carries the most common genes and DNA. Here the sample has 760,000 or so distinct CDR3 sequences; 25% occur a single time. The top ten clonotypes cover 9.4% of the sample. This same sample was also taken into another study, of T cells of mothers and their children.

Sequenced material: blood. Receptor source: a boy younger than 18 in good health.

Only a few counts were recorded for this clonotype. The J gene is TRBJ2-7, the V gene TRBV6-1; TRBD1 aligns across 11 bases. The CDR3 consists of 15 residues. Trimming removed 8 bases from V and 4 bases from J; junction bases left unmatched: 10. Germline V gives CDR1 MNHNS, CDR2 SASEGT. The CDR3: CASRVTGTGGYEQYF. CDR3 bases: TGTGCCAGCCGGGTAACCGGGACAGGGGGATACGAGCAGTACTTC.

This rearrangement joins TRBV12-5 to TRBJ2-5; D remains unclear. Germline loops: CDR1 LGHNT, CDR2 FRNRAP. The CDR3 length is 13 residues. The germline V and J ends were trimmed by 8 bases and 5 bases, with 15 bases remaining between them. CDR3 amino acids: CASSVSNAETQYF. The CDR3 nucleotides are TGTGCTAGTTCCGTATCTAATGCGGAGACCCAGTACTTC.

This rearrangement joins TRBV6-1 to TRBJ2-3; weak D call: TRBD1 (6 bases). Trimming stripped 8 bases from V and 1 base from J, with 13 bases between. Germline V gives CDR1 MNHNS, CDR2 SASEGT. The CDR3 covers 14 residues. This CDR3 reads CASRKGDRTDTQYF. CDR3 nucleotide sequence: TGTGCCAGCCGTAAGGGGGACCGCACAGATACGCAGTATTTT.

For this clonotype: One end of the junction varies from germline; a read error may be responsible. V and J are TRBV28 and TRBJ2-3, with D possibly TRBD2 on 5 matching bases. The CDR3 extends over 13 amino acids. CDR1 is MDHEN, CDR2 SYDVKM, per germline. CDR3 in amino acids: CASLAASTDAQYF. The CDR3 DNA follows: TGTGCCAGCTTAGCAGCTAGCACAGATGCGCAGTATTTT.

The gene calls are TRBV7-2 and TRBJ2-5, with a tentative D call TRBD1 (6 bases). Germline-derived CDR1 and CDR2 are SGHTA and FQGNSA. The germline V and J ends were trimmed by 1 base and 2 bases, with 11 bases remaining between them. The CDR3 totals 15 residues. In nucleotides, the CDR3 is TGTGCCAGCAGCTTAGGACAAGACAGGCAAGAGACCCAGTACTTC. It yields the protein CASSLGQDRQETQYF.

This clonotype came up once. CDR3 nucleotides: TGTGCCAGCAGCTTGCCGACAGCCGAAGCTTTCTTT. It translates to CASSLPTAEAFF. This rearrangement joins TRBV7-9 to TRBJ1-1; possibly TRBD1 for D (5 bases). V lost 3 bases and J 8 bases, leaving 10 bases between the germline ends. Germline CDR1 SEHNR, CDR2 FQNEAQ (reference sequence). This CDR3 has 12 amino acids.

The sample holds a few counts of this clonotype. The gene calls are TRBV2 and TRBJ2-7; TRBD2 agrees at 9 bases. With 3 bases clipped from V and 7 bases from J, the junction kept 16 bases outside the gene matches. The CDR3 spans 17 residues. Germline V gene lookup returns CDR1 SNHLY and CDR2 FYNNEI. Here the CDR3 DNA reads TGTGCCAGCAGTGACGGCGGGAGGGCCTTGGGGTCCCGTGAGCAGTACTTC. It specifies CASSDGGRALGSREQYF.

This clonotype was seen a few times. V gene TRBV6-1 combines with J gene TRBJ2-5, with no clear D. The CDR3 is made up of 14 amino acids. Germline V gene data show CDR1 as MNHNS and CDR2 as SASEGT. The V end was cut by 1 base, the J end by 1 base, with 7 bases between. The CDR3 is CASSEGLTQETQYF. The CDR3 region has the DNA TGTGCCAGCAGTGAAGGGCTAACCCAAGAGACCCAGTACTTC.

The chain combines TRBV5-1 with TRBJ2-5; the D gene is possibly TRBD2 (5 bases). V was cut by 1 base and J by 2 bases, with 12 bases left in between. Germline lookup yields CDR1 SGHRS and CDR2 YFSETQ. The CDR3 runs 15 residues. As DNA, the CDR3 is TGCGCCAGCAGCTTGTTCTCAGCGGTACAAGAGACCCAGTACTTC. Amino acids: CASSLFSAVQETQYF.

The J gene is TRBJ1-2, the V gene TRBV4-2; 8 nucleotides match TRBD1. V lost 3 bases, J lost 5 bases, and 5 bases stayed unmatched. The germline V gene has CDR1 LGHNA and CDR2 YNFKEQ. There are 14 residues in the CDR3. CDR3 DNA sequence: TGTGCCAGCAGCCATAGACAGGGGCTTTATGGCTACACCTTC. Translated, it gives CASSHRQGLYGYTF.

There are a few counts of this clonotype. The CDR3 loop is CASSLYPGQGLDGYTF. The CDR3 DNA follows: TGTGCCAGCAGCTTATATCCGGGACAGGGTTTAGATGGCTACACCTTC. The chain is built from TRBV7-2 and TRBJ1-2; TRBD1 matches 9 bases. This CDR3 is 16 amino acids long. CDR1 and CDR2 from the germline V gene are SGHTA and FQGNSA. V shed 2 bases, J shed 6 bases, and the junction held 10 bases outside the gene matches.

This clonotype was recorded a few times. The chain is built from TRBV5-1 and TRBJ2-3, with D unresolved. Germline CDR1 reads SGHRS; CDR2 reads YFSETQ. CDR3 size: 12 residues. V was cut by 5 bases and J by 4 bases, with 8 bases left in between. In nucleotides, the CDR3 is TGCGCCAGCAGTCATTTGGCAGATACGCAGTATTTT. Amino acid sequence: CASSHLADTQYF.

The V call is TRBV4-2, the J call TRBJ2-5; TRBD2 agrees at 13 bases. Germline lookup yields CDR1 LGHNA and CDR2 YNFKEQ. V lost 3 bases to trimming and J lost 5 bases; unmatched junction nucleotides: 6. The CDR3 has 16 amino acids. The CDR3 spells CASSQSLAGGDETQYF. CDR3 nucleotide sequence: TGTGCCAGCAGCCAGTCACTAGCGGGAGGGGATGAGACCCAGTACTTC.

The rearrangement joins TRBV29-1 to TRBJ1-2; D is possibly TRBD1 (5 bases). CDR3 length: 13 amino acids. Trimming shortened V by 3 bases and J by 7 bases, and 15 bases separated the two germline ends. Germline values: CDR1 SQVTM, CDR2 ANQGSEA. The CDR3 bases are TGCAGCGTTGATGGGCAGGGCGAAAGTGGCTACACCTTC. Translating it yields CSVDGQGESGYTF.

Only a few counts were recorded for this clonotype. This rearrangement joins TRBV11-2 to TRBJ2-5, with D possibly being TRBD2 (6 bases). Germline V CDR1 and CDR2: SGHAT, FQNNGV. The CDR3 is made up of 15 amino acids. V was cut by 8 bases and J by 1 base, with 17 bases left in between. The CDR3 region is CASRALTSPQETQYF. The CDR3 region has the DNA TGTGCCAGCCGTGCGTTGACTAGTCCCCAAGAGACCCAGTACTTC.

Only a few counts were recorded for this clonotype. CDR3 in DNA: TGTGCCAGCAGTACTGGACGGGAAACTGAAGCTTTCTTT. It is translated as CASSTGRETEAFF. The chain has TRBV6-5 and TRBJ1-1; D unresolved. V shed 5 bases and J shed 5 bases, with 12 bases lying between them. The CDR3 totals 13 residues. Germline loops: CDR1 MNHEY, CDR2 SVGAGI.

This clonotype has only a few counts. This chain uses TRBV4-1 with TRBJ2-3; D assignment may be TRBD1 or TRBD2 (6 bases each). This CDR3 comprises 13 residues. Trimming left V 5 bases short and J 9 bases short, with 15 bases between. Germline values: CDR1 MGHRA, CDR2 YSYEKL. Here the CDR3 DNA reads TGCGCCAGCAGCAACACTAGGGGGGACACGCAGTATTTT. Translation gives CASSNTRGDTQYF.

Concerning this clonotype itself: A much larger clone is a single base away; this may be a read error. V usage is TRBV3-1 and J usage is TRBJ2-7, with D unresolved. Trimming left V 2 bases short and J 5 bases short, with 4 bases between. Germline lookup yields CDR1 LGHDT and CDR2 YNNKEL (reference sequence). This CDR3 contains 11 residues. CDR3 in amino acids: CASSQRNEQYF. CDR3 nucleotide sequence: TGTGCCAGCAGCCAAAGGAACGAGCAGTACTTC.

The rearrangement links TRBV20-1 to TRBJ2-1, with a weak D call TRBD2 (6 bases). V shed 4 bases and J shed 3 bases, with 16 bases lying between them. This CDR3 is built from 15 residues. CDR1 and CDR2 from the germline V gene are DFQATT and SNEGSKA (reference sequence). CDR3 amino acids: CSATERERFYNEQFF. In DNA form, the CDR3 reads TGCAGTGCTACCGAACGGGAGCGGTTCTACAATGAGCAGTTCTTC.

This clonotype came up a few times. The V and J genes are TRBV20-1 and TRBJ2-1, with a weak D call TRBD2 (5 bases). V shed 6 bases and J shed 0 bases, with 15 bases lying between them. Germline CDR1 DFQATT, CDR2 SNEGSKA (reference sequence). The CDR3 extends over 15 amino acids. This CDR3 is CSATDFPSSYNEQFF. As DNA, the CDR3 is TGCAGTGCAACGGACTTCCCAAGCTCCTACAATGAGCAGTTCTTC.

This clonotype was counted between two and nine times. The rearrangement joins TRBV20-1 to TRBJ2-7, with TRBD1 as a possible D gene (5 bases). This CDR3 region has 13 residues. Germline V gene data show CDR1 as DFQATT and CDR2 as SNEGSKA (reference sequence). With 5 bases removed from V and 7 bases from J, the gap between germline ends came to 18 bases. As DNA, the CDR3 is TGCAGTGCTTCAGAAAGGGGATTGGGGGAGCAGTACTTC. Its translation is CSASERGLGEQYF.

The genes are TRBV20-1 and TRBJ2-7; TRBD1 matches at 9 bases. CDR3 length equals 12 residues. V was clipped by 8 bases and J by 2 bases; unmatched bases: 4. From germline, CDR1 is DFQATT and CDR2 SNEGSKA (reference sequence). The DNA for the CDR3 is TGCAGTACCGGGACAGGGACCTACGAGCAGTACTTC. Amino acid sequence: CSTGTGTYEQYF.

V gene TRBV14 combines with J gene TRBJ1-4; 7 nucleotides line up with TRBD1. Germline V CDR1 and CDR2: SGHDN, FVKESK. This CDR3 has 15 amino acids. With 4 bases clipped from V and 1 base from J, the junction kept 3 bases outside the gene matches. CDR3 amino acids: CASSLYRGTNEKLFF. The CDR3 coding sequence is TGTGCCAGCAGCCTCTACAGGGGAACTAATGAAAAACTGTTTTTT.

Notes on this clonotype: One end of the junction is discordant with germline, which a read error may explain. V gene TRBV6-5 combines with J gene TRBJ2-5, with D perhaps matching TRBD2 (6 bases). This CDR3 is built from 13 residues. Looked up from germline, CDR1 is MNHEY and CDR2 is SVGAGI. The CDR3 nucleotides are TGTGCCAGCGGGGGGTCCAGCCAAGGGACCCAGTACTTC. Amino acids: CASGGSSQGTQYF.

CDR3 nucleotide sequence: TGTGCCAGCTCACCATCACCCCTAGCGGGAGCTGGGGAGACCCAGTACTTC. It encodes CASSPSPLAGAGETQYF. The chain joins TRBV18 to TRBJ2-1; 10 bases are shared with TRBD2. The DNA end favors TRBJ2-5, so the J call may be wrong. The CDR3 is 17 amino acids. Germline CDR1 KGHSH, CDR2 LQKENI.

The chain links TRBV9 to TRBJ2-1; TRBD2 matches at 9 bases. This CDR3 has 13 residues. Germline CDR1 reads SGDLS; CDR2 reads YYNGEE. V was pared by 6 bases and J by 10 bases, with 8 bases of the junction left unmatched. The CDR3 DNA is TGTGCCAGCACCCAAGCGGGAGGAATCGAGCAGTTCTTC. Translation gives CASTQAGGIEQFF.

V gene TRBV20-1 combines with J gene TRBJ2-4; possibly TRBD1 for D (6 bases). CDR1 is DFQATT and CDR2 is SNEGSKA in the germline V gene (reference sequence). V was clipped by 6 bases and J by 2 bases, with 14 bases between them. This CDR3 is 14 amino acids long. The CDR3 nucleotides are TGCAGTGCGAGGGGACATTATACCAAAAACATTCAGTACTTC. Translation gives CSARGHYTKNIQYF.

The genes are TRBV28 and TRBJ1-4; tentative D call: TRBD1 (6 bases). The germline CDR1 and CDR2 sequences are MDHEN and SYDVKM. The CDR3 is 15 amino acids. The V and J ends lost 0 bases and 5 bases respectively, with 10 bases between them. The CDR3 DNA follows: TGTGCCAGCAGTTTATGGGGGGCTTCGAATGAAAAACTGTTTTTT. This translates into CASSLWGASNEKLFF.

The genes are TRBV25-1 and TRBJ1-2; D perhaps matches TRBD1 (5 bases). The CDR3 loop spans 13 amino acids. The ends were cut back, 1 base at V and 7 bases at J, with 10 bases in the middle. Germline V gene lookup returns CDR1 MGHDK and CDR2 SYGVNS. The CDR3 loop is CASSEWGRGGYTF. CDR3 nucleotide sequence: TGTGCCAGCAGTGAATGGGGACGGGGTGGCTACACCTTC.

This clonotype showed up just a few times. The rearrangement links TRBV6-1 to TRBJ1-3; possibly TRBD1 for D (5 bases). Germline CDR1 and CDR2: MNHNS and SASEGT. V lost 5 bases, J lost 0 bases, and 14 bases lay in between. The CDR3 extends over 16 amino acids. The CDR3 nucleotides read TGTGCCAGCAGTCCCATCAGGGCCATCTCTGGAAACACCATATATTTT. It codes for CASSPIRAISGNTIYF.

The chain recombines TRBV11-2 with TRBJ2-3; tentatively, D is TRBD2 (6 bases). V lost 3 bases, J lost 14 bases, and 12 bases lay in between. Per germline, CDR1 SGHAT and CDR2 FQNNGV. CDR3 size: 11 residues. CDR3 DNA: TGTGCCAGCAGCTTTCCGGGGGAGCTGTATTTT. It translates to CASSFPGELYF.

This clonotype showed up just a few times. The chain employs TRBV7-9 and TRBJ2-6; TRBD1 is a possible D gene (6 bases). The germline CDR1 and CDR2 sequences are SEHNR and FQNEAQ (reference sequence). This CDR3 contains 15 residues. Between the trimmed V and J ends, which lost 6 bases and 4 bases, there was a span of 13 bases. The CDR3 region has the DNA TGTGCCAGCAGAACACAGGGTTCAGGGGCCAACGTCCTGACTTTC. Residues: CASRTQGSGANVLTF.